What follows is one T cell receptor (beta chain) and its context. The specificity of this receptor is unknown. Base quality data are lacking; no much larger clone is found one base away. At diagnosis, tumor, uninvolved tumor-adjacent lung and peripheral blood were collected and then preserved as a mix of FFPE and fresh-frozen material. For TCR repertoire profiling, blood samples were analyzed in the form of peripheral blood mononuclear cells. The data are from a study of T cells in localized non-small cell lung cancer (dated by TCRdb to 2020 to 2022). General notes on the study: Comparing tumors with uninvolved tumor-adjacent lungs, the study looked at the T cell repertoires of around 250 patients with early-stage NSCLC. Of the NSCLC patients, 120 to 150 were male and approximately 110 were female, and the mean age was about 69 years. The cohort was made up of about 240 treatment-naive NSCLC patients whose localized lung tumors had been resected. The study at large found these results: Because the study design was exploratory, TCR variables were selected using unadjusted p-values without false-discovery rate correction. Because multi-region sequencing of the tumors was not done, intratumor heterogeneity could not be ruled out. Longer overall survival was associated with higher T cell density in blood, whereas shorter survival was associated with higher clonality in adjacent lung. Of the top 100 tumor clones, a median of around 57 were detected in paired uninvolved adjacent lung; around 27 were also among that lung's top 100. Uninvolved tumor-adjacent lung showed the highest T cell clonality, higher than tumor, which suggests more focused antigenic responses in the uninvolved tumor-adjacent lung.

TCR beta CDR3 regions were sequenced from DNA using the immunoSEQ Assay. In the paper's pipeline: To compute T cell density, TCR beta template counts were normalized to usable DNA, which was estimated by amplifying housekeeping genes. Richness was estimated using the preseqR package, with extrapolation to 400,000 templates for PBMC samples and to 120,000 templates for tissue samples. Clonality was defined by subtracting Pielou's evenness from one. Tissue-enriched TCRs were identified through differential abundance testing performed on productive amino-acid clonotypes, with a minimum total count of 5 and an alpha of 0.1. Repertoire overlap between compartments was quantified with the Jaccard Index and Morisita Overlap Index. TCR beta CDR3s were clustered by GLIPH together with public tetramer-defined viral CDR3s, and at least three viral sequences plus V-gene enrichment were required for viral motifs. As stored in TCRdb, this immuneACCESS dataset retains in-frame rearrangements with V and J assigned. A fraction of the clones does not appear; measured against another copy, unresolved V genes explain less than half of the discrepancy, and the remainder lacks a known reason. The DNA gave D and trimming, while V, J and clone size come from that table. Across this sample there are about 59,000 clones, with roughly nine tenths seen only once. The ten largest clones capture nearly 20% of the sample.

The V end gives up 1 base and the J end 2 bases, leaving 8 bases in the junction not matched to a gene. From the cysteine through the phenylalanine, the CDR3 covers 17 amino acids. Just the 51-base CDR3 DNA is kept, in frame starting at base 1. Per the germline V gene, SGHAT is the CDR1 and FQNNGV is the CDR2. Recombination joined TRBV11-2 with TRBJ1-2; TRBD1 aligns with 9 central bases. Sequenced here: peripheral blood, sampled before any cancer treatment. This receptor was taken from a man aged 40 to 69 with stage I lung adenocarcinoma. The nucleotide sequence is TGTGCCAGCAGCTTAGCTAGGGGGACAGGGAACAACTATGGCTACACCTTC. The encoded protein is CASSLARGTGNNYGYTF. The reference TRBV11-2 and TRBJ1-2 proteins fill in what lies around the CDR3, so the full variable domain reads EAGVAQSPRYKIIEKRQSVAFWCNPISGHATLYWYQQILGQGPKLLIQFQNNGVVDDSQLPKDRFSAERLKGVDSTLKIQPAKLEDSAVYLCASSLARGTGNNYGYTFGSGTRLTVV.